This T cell receptor (beta chain) stems from a study of OX40 agonist ivuxolimab in advanced cancers. Overall study: Eligibility rules accepted prior anti-PD-1, anti-PD-L1 or anti-CTLA-4 therapy, and 35% to 40% had some.

Measured with immunoSEQ multiplex PCR; TCRdb has only the in-frame clones, and not every one. This table has about 84,000 clones, approximately 95% appearing once. The germline V gene has CDR1 MNHEY and CDR2 SMNVEV (reference sequence). V dropped 0 bases and J dropped 2 bases, with 8 bases sitting between them. The CDR3 loop spans 14 amino acids. This chain connects TRBV27 to TRBJ2-7; D call uncertain. The TCR was taken from an adult with an advanced solid tumor such as melanoma, head and neck, liver or kidney cancer. The source material was CD4+ or CD8+ T cells sorted from blood, sampled in a trial of the OX40 agonist ivuxolimab. DNA for the CDR3: TGTGCCAGCAGTTTATCTGCGCCGACCTACGAGCAGTACTTC. Translation: CASSLSAPTYEQYF.